What follows are 18 T cell receptor beta chains derived from one specimen sequenced in a study of cytomegalovirus exposure and HLA in healthy donors. Primers for the PCR totalled 60 Vbeta and 13 Jbeta. Using immunoSEQ multiplex PCR, the repertoire was profiled, and TCRdb retains in-frame clones only, with some absent. This sample has roughly 130,000 clones; about three quarters occur once, and the top ten carry roughly 3%. Sequencing was carried out using PBMCs. Every receptor here comes from a woman in her sixties or seventies in good health and CMV-seropositive.

V and J are TRBV6-5 and TRBJ1-2; D gene unclear. Germline CDR1 MNHEY, CDR2 SVGAGI. This CDR3 contains 15 residues. V was cut by 0 bases and J by 0 bases, with 8 bases left in between. The CDR3 bases are TGTGCCAGCAGTTACTCGGGAGGGACTAACTATGGCTACACCTTC. It is translated as CASSYSGGTNYGYTF.

The rearrangement links TRBV7-9 to TRBJ1-4, with D possibly TRBD1 on 5 matching bases. Germline CDR1 and CDR2: SEHNR and FQNEAQ (reference sequence). The CDR3 sequence is 15 residues long. Trimming removed 5 bases at V and 3 bases at J, with 13 bases between. The CDR3 sequence is CASSPGGIPNEKLFF. The DNA for the CDR3 is TGTGCCAGCAGCCCGGGGGGGATCCCTAATGAAAAACTGTTTTTT.

The chain joins TRBV29-1 to TRBJ1-2, with 10 bases identical to TRBD1. V was pared by 4 bases and J by 3 bases, with 2 bases of the junction left unmatched. The CDR3 spans 13 residues. From germline, CDR1 is SQVTM and CDR2 ANQGSEA. This CDR3 reads CSVGTGGDYGYTF. For the CDR3, the DNA is TGCAGCGTTGGGACAGGGGGAGACTATGGCTACACCTTC.

The chain has TRBV10-3 and TRBJ2-1; D is possibly TRBD1 (7 bases). From germline, CDR1 is ENHRY and CDR2 SYGVKD. CDR3 length: 16 residues. Trimming left V 4 bases short and J 4 bases short, with 17 bases between. The CDR3 reads CAISVDETGTYNEQFF. The CDR3 nucleotides are TGTGCCATCAGTGTTGACGAGACAGGGACTTACAATGAGCAGTTCTTC.

The V gene is TRBV7-6, the J gene TRBJ1-2, with unresolved D. V shed 6 bases and J shed 0 bases, with 11 bases lying between them. Per germline, CDR1 SGHVS and CDR2 FNYEAQ. The CDR3 covers 14 residues. CDR3: CASRANSSNYGYTF. The CDR3 DNA reads as TGTGCCAGCAGAGCAAACAGTTCTAACTATGGCTACACCTTC. Full variable domain (outside the CDR3, taken from reference TRBV7-6 and TRBJ1-2): GAGVSQSPRYKVTKRGQDVALRCDPISGHVSLYWYRQALGQGPEFLTYFNYEAQQDKSGLPNDRFSAERPEGSISTLTIQRTEQRDSAMYRCASRANSSNYGYTFGSGTRLTVV.

The chain links TRBV29-1 to TRBJ1-1, with D hard to call. The CDR3 sequence is 10 residues long. V lost 6 bases and J lost 7, with 9 bases in between. In germline, CDR1 is SQVTM, CDR2 ANQGSEA. The CDR3 region is CSVDLVEAFF. Here the CDR3 DNA reads TGCAGCGTCGACTTAGTTGAAGCTTTCTTT.

The chain links TRBV27 to TRBJ2-7; 8 bases align to TRBD1. The CDR3 length is 18 residues. Germline V gene lookup returns CDR1 MNHEY and CDR2 SMNVEV (reference sequence). J lost 1 base, V lost 3 bases, and 14 bases had no gene match. CDR3 coding DNA: TGTGCCAGCAGTTTTGGGGGTGGGACAGGAGGGGTTTCCTACGAGCAGTACTTC. This translates into CASSFGGGTGGVSYEQYF.

This rearrangement joins TRBV6-1 to TRBJ2-1, with 9 positions matching TRBD1. The CDR3 extends over 15 amino acids. From germline, CDR1 is MNHNS and CDR2 SASEGT. The ends lost 7 bases at V and 1 base at J; junction bases unmatched: 5. The CDR3 sequence: CASILGTGSYNEQFF. CDR3 sequence (DNA): TGTGCCAGCATTCTAGGGACAGGGTCCTACAATGAGCAGTTCTTC.

This chain connects TRBV27 to TRBJ2-3; 9 bases line up with TRBD1. The V and J ends lost 4 bases and 4 bases, in that order; junction bases with no gene match: 9. Germline assignment: CDR1 MNHEY and CDR2 SMNVEV (reference sequence). The CDR3 loop spans 16 amino acids. In nucleotides, the CDR3 is TGTGCCAGCAGTTCCAGGGGGACAGGGATTGCAGATACGCAGTATTTT. It translates to CASSSRGTGIADTQYF.

This clone was detected once. The chain recombines TRBV4-2 with TRBJ2-3, with D possibly matching TRBD1 (6 bases). Germline CDR1 and CDR2: LGHNA and YNFKEQ. The CDR3 covers 16 residues. Between the trimmed V and J ends, which lost 0 bases and 2 bases, there was a span of 12 bases. This CDR3 reads CASSQDFGGLTDTQYF. The CDR3 DNA is TGTGCCAGCAGCCAAGATTTTGGGGGCCTCACAGATACGCAGTATTTT.

The chain employs TRBV5-1 and TRBJ2-7; possible D gene TRBD1, 6 bases. This CDR3 has 12 residues. Trimming cost V 3 bases and J 4 bases, with 8 bases left between them. The germline gives CDR1 SGHRS, CDR2 YFSETQ. CDR3 sequence: CASSYGQYEQYF. CDR3 bases: TGCGCCAGCAGCTACGGACAGTACGAGCAGTACTTC.

This clone was found once. The genes are TRBV18 and TRBJ1-1; D is possibly TRBD1 (6 bases). The CDR3 loop spans 14 amino acids. Germline V gene lookup returns CDR1 KGHSH and CDR2 LQKENI. V lost 3 bases and J 3 bases, leaving 11 bases between the germline ends. The CDR3 region has the DNA TGTGCCAGCTCACCTCTAGAGGGGGACACTGAAGCTTTCTTT. Translating gives CASSPLEGDTEAFF. The whole variable domain, filled in from reference TRBV18 and TRBJ1-1, reads NAGVMQNPRHLVRRRGQEARLRCSPMKGHSHVYWYRQLPEEGLKFMVYLQKENIIDESGMPKERFSAEFPKEGPSILRIQQVVRGDSAAYFCASSPLEGDTEAFFGQGTRLTVV.

The chain joins TRBV6-5 to TRBJ1-2; D is undetermined. Germline CDR1 is MNHEY and CDR2 is SVGAGI. The CDR3 is 15 residues long. Trimming took off 4 bases at V and 3 bases at J, with 15 bases between the two ends. CDR3 coding DNA: TGTGCCAGCAGTTCCGGCGGGGTGAACGACTATGGCTACACCTTC. Protein product: CASSSGGVNDYGYTF.

CDR3 protein: CASSQERNRAYEQYF. CDR3 bases: TGCGCCAGCAGCCAAGAGCGGAACAGGGCCTACGAGCAGTACTTC. V usage is TRBV4-1 and J usage is TRBJ2-7; D is perhaps TRBD1 (6 bases). The V and J ends lost 0 bases and 2 bases respectively, with 11 bases between them. CDR1 MGHRA and CDR2 YSYEKL come from the germline V gene. The CDR3 covers 15 residues.

The rearrangement joins TRBV5-1 to TRBJ2-7, with 8 bases lining up with TRBD1. CDR1 is SGHRS and CDR2 is YFSETQ in the germline V gene. This CDR3 is built from 15 residues. The V and J ends lost 3 bases and 2 bases, in that order; junction bases with no gene match: 7. The DNA of the CDR3 is TGCGCCAGCAGCTCGGAGACAGGGGCCCCCTACGAGCAGTACTTC. Its protein product is CASSSETGAPYEQYF.

The rearrangement uses TRBV2 and TRBJ2-5, with 8 bases that match TRBD1. In germline, CDR1 is SNHLY, CDR2 FYNNEI. The V and J ends lost 7 bases and 5 bases, in that order; junction bases with no gene match: 12. This CDR3 has 15 amino acids. CDR3: CASTPDRGPGETQYF. For the CDR3, the DNA is TGTGCCAGCACCCCCGACAGGGGCCCGGGGGAGACCCAGTACTTC.

This clone was seen a few times. J is TRBJ1-5 and V is TRBV7-8; 9 positions agree with TRBD1. Germline CDR1 is SGHVS and CDR2 is FQNEAQ. The CDR3 covers 15 residues. Trimming removed 4 bases from V and 0 bases from J; junction bases left unmatched: 1. The CDR3 DNA reads as TGTGCCAGCAGCTGGACAGGGGATAGCAATCAGCCCCAGCATTTT. Residues: CASSWTGDSNQPQHF.

The chain is built from TRBV6-5 and TRBJ2-7, with D tentatively TRBD2 (5 bases). Germline lookup yields CDR1 MNHEY and CDR2 SVGAGI. This CDR3 contains 12 residues. Trimming left V 11 bases short and J 6 bases short, with 17 bases between. The CDR3 DNA sequence: TGTGCCTCGAGTAGGAGGTTGAGCGAGCAGTACTTC. Amino acids: CASSRRLSEQYF.